The T cell receptor beta chain described here comes from a study of blood T cells in healthy people across ages. The second PCR ran about 6 to 11 cycles with a sample-barcoded 5' primer and J-beta primers. TCRdb itself ran the 5' RACE reads through MiXCR, one entry per CDR3 protein. The sample holds some 1.5 million distinct CDR3 sequences; 28% are singletons and the top ten take around 7.7%. CDR3 length equals 15 residues. V shed 4 bases and J 4 bases; nucleotides not matched to a gene: 9. Germline CDR1 DFQATT, CDR2 SNEGSKA (reference sequence). The chain recombines TRBV20-1 with TRBJ1-1, with 10 positions matching TRBD1. Sequencing was performed on blood. The receptor's source is a woman in her twenties or thirties in good health. The CDR3 sequence is CSAKDGTGDGTEAFF. In DNA, the CDR3 is TGCAGTGCTAAGGACGGGACAGGGGACGGCACTGAAGCTTTCTTT.